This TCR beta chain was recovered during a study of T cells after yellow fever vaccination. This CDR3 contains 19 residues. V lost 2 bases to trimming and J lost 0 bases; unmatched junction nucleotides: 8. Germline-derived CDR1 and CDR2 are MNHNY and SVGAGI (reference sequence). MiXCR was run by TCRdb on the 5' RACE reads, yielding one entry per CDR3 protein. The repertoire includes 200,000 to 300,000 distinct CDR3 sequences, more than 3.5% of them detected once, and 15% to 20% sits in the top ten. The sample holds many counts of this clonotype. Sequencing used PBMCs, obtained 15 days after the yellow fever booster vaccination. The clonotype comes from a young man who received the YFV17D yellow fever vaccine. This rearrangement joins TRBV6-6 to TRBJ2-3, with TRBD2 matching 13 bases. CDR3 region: CASSYTGLAGVSSTDTQYF. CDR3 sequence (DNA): TGTGCCAGCAGTTACACCGGACTAGCGGGGGTTTCTAGCACAGATACGCAGTATTTT.